The sequence of this T cell receptor beta chain was determined in a study of T cell responses to AZD1222 COVID-19 vaccine. The table lists this clone with a few counts. Its target is not known. Generated by immunoSEQ multiplex PCR, the TCRdb table keeps only in-frame clones and is missing some. The top ten hold over 8% of the sample, which has about 150,000 clones, around 87% seen once. Whole-study findings and limits: Dominant CD4 TCR responses targeted spike regions 160-218 and 743-854. Spike-specific TCR depth and breadth grew after two AZD1222 doses. There were mostly white British donors and more females than males, and clonal diversity was possibly underestimated. Repertoire collection took place solely once the T cell response had peaked.

CDR3 size: 14 residues. Trimming stripped 8 bases from V and 2 bases from J, with 18 bases between. Germline V gene data show CDR1 as GTSNPN and CDR2 as SVGIG (reference sequence). The chain employs TRBV30 and TRBJ1-2; D may be TRBD1 (5 bases). This receptor was identified in an adult who received the AZD1222 COVID-19 vaccine. The specimen was peripheral blood, collected 28 days after the second AZD1222 dose. The CDR3 DNA is TGTGCCGGGTGGAGGAGGGGCCTCAACTATGGCTACACCTTC. It translates to CAGWRRGLNYGYTF.